Listed here are 2 T cell receptor beta chains from one sample, sequenced in a study of blood T cells in healthy people across ages. The authors ran a second PCR of about 7 to 12 cycles using a sample-barcoded 5' primer and a J-beta primer mix. Each CDR3 protein gets one entry after TCRdb re-called the 5' RACE reads with MiXCR. The data hold over 950,000 distinct CDR3 sequences, with roughly two fifths observed a single time. Sequencing used blood. The receptor set was obtained from a young man in good health.

This clonotype was counted a single time. The chain employs TRBV4-2 and TRBJ1-1; TRBD1 agrees at 9 bases. CDR1 is LGHNA, CDR2 YNFKEQ, per germline. The CDR3 loop spans 16 amino acids. Trimming removed 1 base from V and 5 bases from J; junction bases left unmatched: 8. CDR3 amino acids: CASSQGNHRGQTEAFF. CDR3 DNA sequence: TGTGCCAGCAGCCAAGGTAACCACAGGGGGCAGACTGAAGCTTTCTTT.

This clonotype was picked up a small number of times. V is TRBV12-3 or TRBV12-4 and J is TRBJ1-1; possible D gene TRBD1, 5 bases. This CDR3 spans 14 amino acids. V was trimmed by 5 bases and J by 1 base, leaving 11 bases between them. In DNA, the CDR3 is TGTGCCAGCAGTCCCTCAGGGCGGAACACTGAAGCTTTCTTT. As protein: CASSPSGRNTEAFF.